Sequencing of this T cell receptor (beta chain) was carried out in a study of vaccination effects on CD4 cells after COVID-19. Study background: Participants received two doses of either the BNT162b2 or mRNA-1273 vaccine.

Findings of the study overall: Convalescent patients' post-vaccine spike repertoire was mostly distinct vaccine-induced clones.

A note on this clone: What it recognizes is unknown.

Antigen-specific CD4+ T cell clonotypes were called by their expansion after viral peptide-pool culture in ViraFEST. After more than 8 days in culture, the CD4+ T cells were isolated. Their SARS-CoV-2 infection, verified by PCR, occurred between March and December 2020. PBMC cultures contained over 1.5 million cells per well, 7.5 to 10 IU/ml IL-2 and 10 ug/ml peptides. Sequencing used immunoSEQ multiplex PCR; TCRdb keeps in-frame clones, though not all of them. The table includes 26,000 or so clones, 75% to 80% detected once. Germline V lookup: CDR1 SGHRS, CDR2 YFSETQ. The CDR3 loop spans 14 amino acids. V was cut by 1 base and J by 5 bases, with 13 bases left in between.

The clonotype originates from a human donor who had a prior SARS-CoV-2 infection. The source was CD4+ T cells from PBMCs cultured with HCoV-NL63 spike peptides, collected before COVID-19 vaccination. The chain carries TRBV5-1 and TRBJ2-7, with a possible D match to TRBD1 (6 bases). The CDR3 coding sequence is TGCGCCAGCAGCTTGCAGGGGTTGATCAACGAGCAGTACTTC. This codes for CASSLQGLINEQYF.